This T cell receptor beta chain originates from a study of regulatory T cells in long-lasting Graves disease (TCRdb year 2021). Looking at the study overall: Newly diagnosed Graves' disease patients had taken antithyroid drugs for less than 3 months. Persistent Graves' disease patients were compared with newly diagnosed Graves' disease patients by peripheral blood TCR sequencing and RNA sequencing. The study took place in China and was registered as a clinical trial. A total of roughly 35 samples were covered by TCR sequencing, comprising some 13 persistent and around 20 newly diagnosed Graves' disease patients.

This clonotype was counted at least ten times. This clone's antigen is unknown. Per-nucleotide qualities are absent, and no much larger clonotype sits a single base away. The germline V gene (reference sequence) sets CDR1 to MNHEY and CDR2 to SMNVEV. V gives up 4 bases and J gives up 2 bases, and the segment between their germline ends measures 11 bases. Its CDR3 holds 14 amino acids, cysteine through phenylalanine. Only the CDR3 part of the read is kept: 42 bases, read in frame from the first base. Library generation was performed with multiplex PCR. Sequencing instrument: Illumina HiSeq 4000. iRepertoire HTBI primers and Arm-PCR amplification of CDR3 regions were used to construct TCR beta libraries. Gel purification was performed on PCR products prior to sequencing. The published analysis was carried out like this. Across samples, 55 to 80 TRBV and 13 to 15 TRBJ segments were identified and used for gene usage analysis of CDR3 amino acid clonotypes. COPE and FqMerger were used to merge filtered high-quality paired reads into contigs. BLAST was used to align contigs to IMGT TRBV, TRBD and TRBJ reference genes, and CDR3 was defined according to IMGT. Clonotypes above 0.1% frequency were classified as highly expanded clones. Shannon entropy served as the measure of repertoire diversity, while the Gini coefficient captured V-J evenness. Public clonotypes were defined as clonotypes shared by more than one individual. TCRdb took the public reads, trimmed them with fastp at Q25, ran MiXCR for clone calling and kept in-frame beta chains. Under each unique CDR3 protein, matching rows form one entry showing the most common genes and DNA. The V and J calls reflect TCRdb's pipeline rather than the authors' work. For this sample there are 550,000 to 700,000 distinct CDR3 sequences; about 16% appear just once. Of the sample, around 12% is held by the ten largest clones.

This specimen's time point label, per the study, means: newly diagnosed GD, antithyroid drugs for less than 3 months. For both TCR sequencing and RNA sequencing, RNA was extracted from PBMCs in TRIzol. Graves' disease was diagnosed according to American Thyroid Association guidelines. Recruitment of patients was carried out at an endocrinology department in Xi'an, China. Each patient gave 7 to 9.5 milliliters of peripheral blood, collected in an EDTA anticoagulant tube. PBMCs were isolated by Ficoll Paque Plus density gradient separation without further T cell sorting. RNA quality was checked with an Agilent 2100 Bioanalyzer and agarose gel, and concentration with a NanoDrop 2000. Broader findings and caveats from the paper: Only the TCR beta chain was sequenced and analyzed. The small sample size was acknowledged by the authors as a limitation that may reduce accuracy. Persistent Graves' disease patients showed lower TCR Shannon entropy and fewer highly expanded clones than newly diagnosed patients, suggesting clonal expansion. Preferential use of TRBV28, TRBJ1-2 and TRBJ2-5 was observed in persistent disease, whereas TRBV20-1 and TRBJ2-1 were favored in newly diagnosed disease. More public clonotypes were shared among persistent patients (under 3,000) than among newly diagnosed patients (966). Peripheral blood alone was examined, since thyroid tissue, which constituted the primary lesion, could not be accessed.

Separately, the same data were catalogued under a study of T cells in Graves' hyperthyroidism and ophthalmopathy. Taken from the second paper: A patient counted as having stable Graves' hyperthyroidism if no progression to ophthalmopathy occurred over 18 months of follow-up. Hyperthyroidism patients were newly diagnosed, with disease duration under 2 months, and aged 18 to 65 years. Patients with uncontrolled infections, other autoimmune diseases, pregnancy or lactation were excluded. Clinical symptoms, serum thyroxine and TRAb, thyroid ultrasound, and orbital computed tomography formed the basis for the diagnoses. A first-round RT-PCR of the TCR CDR3 used the HTBI primer set with the Qiagen OneStep RT-PCR kit. Most expanded thyroid clonotypes (frequency above 0.001) were also detected in blood, suggesting blood repertoires may reflect thyroid immune responses. A model built on a 13 V-J signature distinguished ophthalmopathy from stable hyperthyroidism, reaching about 89% sensitivity and approximately 83% specificity in cross-validation and 80%/75% in testing. In validation, the model predicted progression to ophthalmopathy a median of roughly 6.5 months before onset, with over 55% sensitivity and roughly 77% specificity. A discovery cohort of around 100 patients, approximately 45 with Graves' ophthalmopathy and 55 to 60 with stable Graves' hyperthyroidism, was used to find distinguishing TCR V-J signatures. Prospective prediction of ophthalmopathy was tested in an independent validation cohort of some 20 hyperthyroidism patients and some 17 patients who later progressed to ophthalmopathy. The 75 to 100 discovery patients were randomly divided into training and test sets at a 7:3 ratio. Thyroid tissue and blood T-cell repertoires from more than 5 Graves' hyperthyroidism patients were also compared in the study. Following sampling, methimazole starting at 30 mg daily was given to hyperthyroidism patients, and high-dose intravenous methylprednisolone was given to ophthalmopathy patients. A second multiplex PCR round built the libraries, followed by size selection and purification. Paired-end sequencing of the libraries was performed with 100 bp reads on an Illumina HiSeq2000. SOAPnuke was used to process the raw data, with reads discarded if the reads contained adapters or uncalled bases, had a mean Phred below 15, or lacked an exact constant-primer or identifier match. COPE v1.2.5 was used to merge high-quality paired reads, and clonotypes were defined as unique nucleotide sequences. MiTCR v1.1 was used to align clonotypes to the IMGT TRBV, TRBD and TRBJ reference segments. Analysis was restricted to V-J combinations with a frequency above 0.0001, which covered about 99% of repertoires. The TCS score was defined as the ratio of F50 (clonal expansion) to E x V (chaos), calculated using BLOSUM62-based TCRdist between CDR3 peptides within each V-J. Welch's t-statistics and random forest reduced fewer than 600 V-J features to 13, which were used in a naive Bayes classifier (R e1071). Sample size was not statistically predetermined, and blinding of investigators to group allocation was not performed. The paper reports TCR Vbeta CDR3 sequencing of roughly 140 peripheral blood samples: some 41 ophthalmopathy, about 75 hyperthyroidism and about 17 progressor patients.

The TCR sequence derives from a man younger than 30 with Graves disease. Donor details come from another sample of the same person, matched by shared clones. This material consisted of peripheral blood mononuclear cells (PBMCs), taken at new diagnosis, from a patient treated with antithyroid drugs. The sequence joins TRBV27 to TRBJ1-1; the D gene is perhaps TRBD1, from 6 matching bases. Here is the DNA: TGTGCCAGCAGTTCCAGGGGAACAAACACTGAAGCTTTCTTT. It codes for CASSSRGTNTEAFF.